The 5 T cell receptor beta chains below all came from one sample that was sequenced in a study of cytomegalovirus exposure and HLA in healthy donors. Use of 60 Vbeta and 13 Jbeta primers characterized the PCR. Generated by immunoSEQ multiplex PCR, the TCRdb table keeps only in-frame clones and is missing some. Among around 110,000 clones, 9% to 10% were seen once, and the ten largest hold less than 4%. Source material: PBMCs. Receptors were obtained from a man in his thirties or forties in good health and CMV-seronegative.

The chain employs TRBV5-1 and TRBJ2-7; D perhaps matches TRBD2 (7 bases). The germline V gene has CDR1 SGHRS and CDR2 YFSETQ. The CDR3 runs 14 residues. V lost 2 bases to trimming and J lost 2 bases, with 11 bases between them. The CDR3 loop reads CASSFAGAAYEQYF. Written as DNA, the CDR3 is TGCGCCAGCAGCTTCGCGGGGGCCGCCTACGAGCAGTACTTC.

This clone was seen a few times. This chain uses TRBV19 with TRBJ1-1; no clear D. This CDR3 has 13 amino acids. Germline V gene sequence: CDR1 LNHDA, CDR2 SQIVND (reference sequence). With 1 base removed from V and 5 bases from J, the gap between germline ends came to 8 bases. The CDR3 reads CASSIVTGTEAFF. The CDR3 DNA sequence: TGTGCCAGTAGTATAGTTACCGGGACTGAAGCTTTCTTT.

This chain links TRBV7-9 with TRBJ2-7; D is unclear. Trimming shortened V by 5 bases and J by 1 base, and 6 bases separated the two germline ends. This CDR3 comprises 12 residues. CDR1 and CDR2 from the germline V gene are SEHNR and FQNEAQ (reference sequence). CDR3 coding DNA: TGTGCCAGCAGCCGTTCTTCCTACGAGCAGTACTTC. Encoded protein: CASSRSSYEQYF.

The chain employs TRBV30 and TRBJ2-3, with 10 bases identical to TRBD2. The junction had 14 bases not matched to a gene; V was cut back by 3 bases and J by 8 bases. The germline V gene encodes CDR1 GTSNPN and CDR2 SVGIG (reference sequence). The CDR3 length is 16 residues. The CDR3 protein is CAWSEFLAGDTFTQYF. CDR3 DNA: TGTGCCTGGAGCGAATTCCTAGCGGGGGACACTTTTACGCAGTATTTT.

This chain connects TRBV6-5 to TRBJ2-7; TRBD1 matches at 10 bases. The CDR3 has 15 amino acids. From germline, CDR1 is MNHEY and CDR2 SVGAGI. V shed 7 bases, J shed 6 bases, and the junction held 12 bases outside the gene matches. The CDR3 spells CASKRPGQGLAEQYF. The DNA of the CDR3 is TGTGCCAGCAAGAGACCGGGACAGGGGCTTGCCGAGCAGTACTTC.